This T cell receptor (beta chain) was documented in a study of cytomegalovirus exposure and HLA in healthy donors. Whole-study results and caveats: An Asian-associated ancestry cluster reportedly showed fewer N-insertions than the approximately 700-donor mean in a later analysis.

Note on this clone: As yet, its antigen is unknown.

Germline V lookup: CDR1 MNHEY, CDR2 SVGAGI. V dropped 0 bases and J dropped 2 bases, with 11 bases sitting between them. The CDR3 has 15 amino acids. With 60 Vbeta and 13 Jbeta primers, the PCR was carried out. The authors' processing: The count from a later analysis was some 83 million unique TCR beta chains, some 12 million of them shared. Sequencing used immunoSEQ multiplex PCR; TCRdb keeps in-frame clones, though not all of them. Clonal size and the V and J genes are those of that table, whereas D and trimming came from the DNA. Of about 140,000 clones listed, 80% are singletons. This TCR derives from a woman aged 40 to 50 in good health and CMV-seronegative. This chain links TRBV6-5 with TRBJ2-7; D is uncertain. Sequences were obtained from PBMCs. CDR3 in amino acids: CASSYSYTQTYEQYF. As DNA, the CDR3 is TGTGCCAGCAGTTACTCTTATACACAAACCTACGAGCAGTACTTC.